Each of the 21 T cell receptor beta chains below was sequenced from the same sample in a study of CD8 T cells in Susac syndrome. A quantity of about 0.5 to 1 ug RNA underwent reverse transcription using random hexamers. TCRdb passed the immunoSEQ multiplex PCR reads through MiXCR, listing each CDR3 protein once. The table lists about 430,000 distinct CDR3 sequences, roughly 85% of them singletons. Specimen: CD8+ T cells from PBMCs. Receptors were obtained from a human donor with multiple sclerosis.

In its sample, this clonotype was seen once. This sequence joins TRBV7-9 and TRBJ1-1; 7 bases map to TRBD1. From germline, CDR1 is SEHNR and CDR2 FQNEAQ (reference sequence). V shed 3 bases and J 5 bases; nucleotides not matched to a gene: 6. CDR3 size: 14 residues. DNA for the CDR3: TGTGCCAGCAGCTTTCCGACAGGGATGACTGAAGCTTTCTTT. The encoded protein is CASSFPTGMTEAFF. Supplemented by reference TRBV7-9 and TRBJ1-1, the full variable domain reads DTGVSQNPRHKITKRGQNVTFRCDPISEHNRLYWYRQTLGQGPEFLTYFQNEAQLEKSRLLSDRFSAERPKGSFSTLEIQRTEQGDSAMYLCASSFPTGMTEAFFGQGTRLTVV.

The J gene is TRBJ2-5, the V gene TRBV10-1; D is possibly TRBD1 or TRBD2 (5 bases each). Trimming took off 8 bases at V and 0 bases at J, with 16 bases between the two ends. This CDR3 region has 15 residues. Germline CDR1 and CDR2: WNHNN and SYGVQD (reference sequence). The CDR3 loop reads CASSVGTTHQETQYF. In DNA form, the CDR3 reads TGCGCCAGCTCTGTAGGGACGACCCACCAAGAGACCCAGTACTTC.

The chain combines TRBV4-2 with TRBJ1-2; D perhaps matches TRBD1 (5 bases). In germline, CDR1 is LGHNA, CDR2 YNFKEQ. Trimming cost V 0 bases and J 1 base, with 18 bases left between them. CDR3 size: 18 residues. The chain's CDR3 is CASSQDLGESGNNYGYTF. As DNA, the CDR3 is TGTGCCAGCAGCCAAGATTTGGGCGAGTCAGGGAATAACTATGGCTACACCTTC.

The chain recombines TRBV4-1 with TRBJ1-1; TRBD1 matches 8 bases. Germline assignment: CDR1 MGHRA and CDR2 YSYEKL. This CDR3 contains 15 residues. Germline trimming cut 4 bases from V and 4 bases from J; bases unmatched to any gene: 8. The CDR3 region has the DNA TGCGCCAGCAGCCCGCATCAGGGGGCAGGCACTGAAGCTTTCTTT. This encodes CASSPHQGAGTEAFF.

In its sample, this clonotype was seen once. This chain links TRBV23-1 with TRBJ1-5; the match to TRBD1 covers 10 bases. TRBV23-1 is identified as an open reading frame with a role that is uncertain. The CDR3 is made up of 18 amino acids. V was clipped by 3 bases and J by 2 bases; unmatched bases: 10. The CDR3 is CASSQTRQGAGRNQPQHF. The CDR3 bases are TGCGCCAGCAGTCAGACCAGACAGGGGGCAGGGCGCAATCAGCCCCAGCATTTT.

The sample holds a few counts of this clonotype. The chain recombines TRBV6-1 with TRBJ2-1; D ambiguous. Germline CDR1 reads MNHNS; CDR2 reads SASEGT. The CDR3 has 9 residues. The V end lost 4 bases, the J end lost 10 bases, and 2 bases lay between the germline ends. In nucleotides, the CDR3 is TGTGCCAGCAGTGTCGAGCAGTTCTTC. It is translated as CASSVEQFF.

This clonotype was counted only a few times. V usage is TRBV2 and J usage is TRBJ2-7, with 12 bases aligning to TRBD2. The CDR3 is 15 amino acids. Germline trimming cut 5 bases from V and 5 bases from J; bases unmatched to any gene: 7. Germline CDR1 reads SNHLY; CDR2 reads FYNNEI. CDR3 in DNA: TGTGCCAGCAGTCCCCTAGCGGGGGGGCCAAACGAGCAGTACTTC. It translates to CASSPLAGGPNEQYF.

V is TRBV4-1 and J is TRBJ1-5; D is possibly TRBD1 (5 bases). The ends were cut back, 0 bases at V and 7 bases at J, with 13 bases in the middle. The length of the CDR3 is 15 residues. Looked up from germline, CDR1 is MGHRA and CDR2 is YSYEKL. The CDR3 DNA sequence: TGCGCCAGCAGCCAAGACATACTATGGGGGCAGCCCCAGCATTTT. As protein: CASSQDILWGQPQHF.

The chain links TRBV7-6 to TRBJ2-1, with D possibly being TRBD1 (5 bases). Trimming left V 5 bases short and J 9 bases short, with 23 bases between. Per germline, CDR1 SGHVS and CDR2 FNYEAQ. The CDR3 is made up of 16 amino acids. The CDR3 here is CASSPLCRDRICEQFF. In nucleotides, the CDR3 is TGTGCCAGCAGCCCCCTCTGCAGGGATCGAATTTGTGAGCAGTTCTTC.

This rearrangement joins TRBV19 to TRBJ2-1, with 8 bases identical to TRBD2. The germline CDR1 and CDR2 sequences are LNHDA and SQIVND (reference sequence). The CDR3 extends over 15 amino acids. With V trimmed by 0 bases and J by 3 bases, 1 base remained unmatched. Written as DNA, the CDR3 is TGTGCCAGTAGTATAGAAAGCGGGAGCTACAATGAGCAGTTCTTC. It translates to CASSIESGSYNEQFF. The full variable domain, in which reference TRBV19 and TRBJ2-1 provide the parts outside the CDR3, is DGGITQSPKYLFRKEGQNVTLSCEQNLNHDAMYWYRQDPGQGLRLIYYSQIVNDFQKGDIAEGYSVSREKKESFPLTVTSAQKNPTAFYLCASSIESGSYNEQFFGPGTRLTVL.

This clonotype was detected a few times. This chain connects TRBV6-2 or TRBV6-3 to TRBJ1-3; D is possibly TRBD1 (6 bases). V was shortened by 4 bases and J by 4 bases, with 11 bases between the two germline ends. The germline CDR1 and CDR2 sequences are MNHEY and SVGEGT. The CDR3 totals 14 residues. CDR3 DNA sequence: TGTGCCAGCAGTTTGACAGGTACCGGAAACACCATATATTTT. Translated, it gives CASSLTGTGNTIYF.

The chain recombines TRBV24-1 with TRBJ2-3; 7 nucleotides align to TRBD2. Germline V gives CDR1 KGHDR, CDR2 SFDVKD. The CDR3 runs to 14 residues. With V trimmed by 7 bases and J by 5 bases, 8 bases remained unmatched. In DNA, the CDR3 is TGTGCCACCAGCCCAGGGAGGGCTGAAGATACGCAGTATTTT. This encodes CATSPGRAEDTQYF.

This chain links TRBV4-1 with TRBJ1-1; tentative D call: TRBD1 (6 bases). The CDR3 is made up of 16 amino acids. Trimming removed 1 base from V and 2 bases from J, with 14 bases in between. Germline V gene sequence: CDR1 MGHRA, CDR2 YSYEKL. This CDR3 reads CASSQATGHLNTEAFF. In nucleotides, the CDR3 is TGCGCCAGCAGCCAAGCCACGGGACATTTAAACACTGAAGCTTTCTTT.

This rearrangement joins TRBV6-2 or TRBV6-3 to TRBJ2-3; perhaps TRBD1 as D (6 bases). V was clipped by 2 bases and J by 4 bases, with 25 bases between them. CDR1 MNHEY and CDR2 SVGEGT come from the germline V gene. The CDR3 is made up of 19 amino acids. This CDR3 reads CASSYTPGHSVTMADTQYF. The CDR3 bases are TGTGCCAGCAGTTACACCCCGGGACACTCGGTTACCATGGCAGATACGCAGTATTTT.

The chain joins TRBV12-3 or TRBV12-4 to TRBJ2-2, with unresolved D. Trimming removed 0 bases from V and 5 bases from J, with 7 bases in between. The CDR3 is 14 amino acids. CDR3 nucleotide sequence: TGTGCCAGCAGTTTAGCGACGTATACCGGGGAGCTGTTTTTT. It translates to CASSLATYTGELFF.

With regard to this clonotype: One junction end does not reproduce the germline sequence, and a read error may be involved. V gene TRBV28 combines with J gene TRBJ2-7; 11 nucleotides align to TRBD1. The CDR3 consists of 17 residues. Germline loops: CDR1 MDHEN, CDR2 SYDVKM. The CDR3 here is CASSSIDEGQGVHEQCF. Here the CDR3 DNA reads TGTGCCAGCAGTTCTATAGATGAGGGACAGGGGGTCCACGAGCAGTGCTTC.

The CDR3 bases are TGCGCCAGCAGCCCCCAGGGATCGGCGGTTGGCTACACCTTC. It codes for CASSPQGSAVGYTF. The V and J genes are TRBV4-1 and TRBJ1-2, with D possibly TRBD1 on 5 matching bases. The CDR3 runs 14 residues. Germline values: CDR1 MGHRA, CDR2 YSYEKL. V lost 4 bases, J lost 7 bases, and 16 bases lay in between.

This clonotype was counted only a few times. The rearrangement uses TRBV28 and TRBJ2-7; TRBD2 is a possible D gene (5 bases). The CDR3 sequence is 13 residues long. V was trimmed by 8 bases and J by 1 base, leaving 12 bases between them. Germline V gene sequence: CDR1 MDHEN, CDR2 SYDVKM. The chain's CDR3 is CASQDGVSYEQYF. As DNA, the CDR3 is TGTGCCAGCCAAGACGGGGTATCCTACGAGCAGTACTTC.

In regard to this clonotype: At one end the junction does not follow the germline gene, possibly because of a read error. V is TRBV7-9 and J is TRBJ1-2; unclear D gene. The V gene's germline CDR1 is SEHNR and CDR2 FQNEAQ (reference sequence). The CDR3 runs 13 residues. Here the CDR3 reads CVSSLAANYGYTF. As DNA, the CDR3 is TGTGTCAGCAGCTTAGCGGCTAACTATGGCTACACCTTC. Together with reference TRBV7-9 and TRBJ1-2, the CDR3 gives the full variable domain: DTGVSQNPRHKITKRGQNVTFRCDPISEHNRLYWYRQTLGQGPEFLTYFQNEAQLEKSRLLSDRFSAERPKGSFSTLEIQRTEQGDSAMYLCVSSLAANYGYTFGSGTRLTVV.

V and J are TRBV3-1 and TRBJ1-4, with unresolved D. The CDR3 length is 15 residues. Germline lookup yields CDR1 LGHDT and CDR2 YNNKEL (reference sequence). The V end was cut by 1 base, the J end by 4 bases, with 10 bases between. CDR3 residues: CASSQGESINEKLFF. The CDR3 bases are TGTGCCAGCAGCCAAGGAGAGAGCATTAATGAAAAACTGTTTTTT.

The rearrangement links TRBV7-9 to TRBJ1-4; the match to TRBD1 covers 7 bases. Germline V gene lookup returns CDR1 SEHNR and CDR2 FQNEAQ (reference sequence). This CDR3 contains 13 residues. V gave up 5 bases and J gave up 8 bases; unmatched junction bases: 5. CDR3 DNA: TGTGCCAGCAGCCCCACAGGGGAGGAAAAACTGTTTTTT. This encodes CASSPTGEEKLFF.